One sample yielded the 13 T cell receptor beta chains listed below, sequenced in a study of blood T cells in healthy people across ages. The authors ran a second PCR of roughly 6 to 12 cycles using a sample-barcoded 5' primer and a J-beta primer mix. TCRdb reanalysed the 5' RACE reads using MiXCR and keeps one entry per CDR3 protein. The sample holds 870,000 or so distinct CDR3 sequences; 25% to 35% are singletons and the top ten take 17%. Material for sequencing was blood. These receptors all come from a woman older than 75 in good health.

At least ten counts were recorded for this clonotype. The rearrangement uses TRBV4-3 and TRBJ2-4; 7 bases agree with TRBD2. Unmatched junction bases numbered 21, after V lost 1 base and J lost 0 bases. Germline values: CDR1 LGHNA, CDR2 YSLEER. The CDR3 loop spans 22 amino acids. CDR3 in DNA: TGCGCCAGCAGCCAAGTCGCCCCGCAAACTAGCGACCCCACCCCAGCCAAAAACATTCAGTACTTC. Amino acids: CASSQVAPQTSDPTPAKNIQYF.

This clonotype was seen only a few times. The rearrangement uses TRBV7-3 and TRBJ2-1, with 9 bases lining up with TRBD2. The trim removed 1 base at V and 5 bases at J, leaving 3 bases unmatched. The CDR3 sequence is 15 residues long. The V gene's germline CDR1 is SGHTA and CDR2 FQGTGA. Here the CDR3 reads CASSLMLAGHNEQFF. The CDR3 DNA sequence: TGTGCCAGCAGCTTAATGCTAGCGGGGCACAATGAGCAGTTCTTC.

This clonotype was seen a few times. A junction end diverges from the germline sequence, so it may reflect a read error. The chain combines TRBV12-3 or TRBV12-4 with TRBJ1-1, with no clear D. CDR3 size: 14 residues. Written as DNA, the CDR3 is TGTGCCAGCAGTTTGCTAGCGCTGAACGCTGAAGCTTTCTTT. It translates to CASSLLALNAEAFF.

This chain connects TRBV24-1 to TRBJ1-5, with D uncertain. The germline V and J ends were trimmed by 4 bases and 0 bases, with 3 bases remaining between them. The germline V gene encodes CDR1 KGHDR and CDR2 SFDVKD. This CDR3 has 13 residues. The CDR3 region is CATSEDSNQPQHF. CDR3 nucleotide sequence: TGTGCCACCAGTGAAGATAGCAATCAGCCCCAGCATTTT.

This clonotype was picked up a small number of times. The rearrangement links TRBV15 to TRBJ1-2, with 7 bases fitting TRBD1. The V and J ends lost 3 bases and 5 bases, in that order; junction bases with no gene match: 9. This CDR3 is built from 15 residues. The V gene's germline CDR1 is LNHNV and CDR2 YYDKDF (reference sequence). CDR3 amino acids: CATSSDRGQGYGYTF. In nucleotides, the CDR3 is TGTGCCACCAGCAGCGATAGGGGGCAGGGATATGGCTACACCTTC.

A remark on this clonotype: Since a much larger clone is just one base distant, this may be a read error. This chain links TRBV11-2 with TRBJ2-1; D unresolved. Germline CDR1 SGHAT, CDR2 FQNNGV. V gave up 5 bases and J gave up 8 bases, with 16 bases separating them. The CDR3 consists of 14 residues. This CDR3 reads CASSPTAGNDEQFF. DNA for the CDR3: TGTGCCAGCAGCCCTACGGCAGGCAACGATGAGCAGTTCTTC.

Worth noting for this clonotype: Being one base from a much bigger clone, this may be a read error. The chain couples TRBV20-1 to TRBJ1-2; possibly TRBD1 for D (6 bases). This CDR3 contains 13 residues. Germline V gene data show CDR1 as DFQATT and CDR2 as SNEGSKA (reference sequence). The V and J ends lost 1 base and 4 bases respectively, with 10 bases between them. Here the CDR3 reads CSARGGGSYGYTF. DNA of the CDR3: TGCAGTGCTAGAGGAGGGGGGAGCTATGGCTACACCTTC.

Here the CDR3 reads CSASESPYNEQYF. For the CDR3, the DNA is TGCAGTGCTAGCGAAAGCCCCTACAATGAGCAGTACTTC. The chain links TRBV20-1 to TRBJ2-5; no clear D. Per germline, CDR1 DFQATT and CDR2 SNEGSKA (reference sequence). The CDR3 runs to 13 residues. Deletions cut 3 bases from V and 11 bases from J, with 19 bases between.

As to this clonotype: Just one base apart from a much larger clone, this may be a read error. This chain connects TRBV7-9 to TRBJ1-2; 10 bases are shared with TRBD1. The CDR3 covers 13 residues. Germline CDR1 and CDR2: SEHNR and FQNEAQ (reference sequence). The CDR3 is CASGLTGGVGYTF. The CDR3 DNA follows: TGTGCCAGCGGCTTGACAGGGGGCGTTGGCTACACCTTC.

The V gene is TRBV2, the J gene TRBJ1-5, with a tentative D call TRBD1 (6 bases). Trimming left V 5 bases short and J 3 bases short, with 11 bases between. Germline V lookup: CDR1 SNHLY, CDR2 FYNNEI. The CDR3 runs 14 residues. CDR3 protein: CASSKDSYNQPQHF. In DNA form, the CDR3 reads TGTGCCAGCAGTAAGGACAGCTACAATCAGCCCCAGCATTTT.

This clonotype came up many times. The chain carries TRBV15 and TRBJ2-3; the D gene could be TRBD1 or TRBD2 (5 bases each). The CDR3 is 13 residues long. The V end lost 8 bases, the J end lost 4 bases, and 13 bases lay between the germline ends. Germline V gene lookup returns CDR1 LNHNV and CDR2 YYDKDF (reference sequence). The CDR3 DNA reads as TGTGCCACCCGCTTGATGGGGGCAGATACGCAGTATTTT. Amino acid sequence: CATRLMGADTQYF.

This clonotype was detected many times. The chain combines TRBV7-2 with TRBJ2-7; the D gene is possibly TRBD1 (5 bases). The CDR3 has 14 residues. The germline gives CDR1 SGHTA, CDR2 FQGNSA. Trimming shortened V by 6 bases and J by 3 bases, and 15 bases separated the two germline ends. The CDR3 bases are TGTGCCAGCAGTTCTCAGGGTTTAGGCTACGAGCAGTACTTC. This sequence encodes CASSSQGLGYEQYF.

As concerns this clonotype: This may stem from a read error, because a much larger clone lies one nucleotide away. The V gene is TRBV2, the J gene TRBJ2-1; no reliable D call. There are 13 residues in the CDR3. From germline, CDR1 is SNHLY and CDR2 FYNNEI. With 10 bases removed from V and 4 bases from J, the gap between germline ends came to 14 bases. The chain's CDR3 is CANRFRTYNEQFF. DNA for the CDR3: TGTGCCAACAGATTCAGAACTTACAATGAGCAGTTCTTC.